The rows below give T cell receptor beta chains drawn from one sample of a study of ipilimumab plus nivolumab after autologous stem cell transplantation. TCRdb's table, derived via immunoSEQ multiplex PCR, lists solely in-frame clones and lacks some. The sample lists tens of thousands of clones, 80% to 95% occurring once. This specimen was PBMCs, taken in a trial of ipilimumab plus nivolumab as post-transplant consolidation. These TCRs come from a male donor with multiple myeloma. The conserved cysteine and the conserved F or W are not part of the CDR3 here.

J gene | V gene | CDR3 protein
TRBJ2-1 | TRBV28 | ASSSGGGVGEQF
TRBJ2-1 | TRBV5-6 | ASSLARGSSVYNEQF
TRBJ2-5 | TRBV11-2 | ASSLTTGVQETQY
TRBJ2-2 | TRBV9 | ASSVRQVQSDTGELF
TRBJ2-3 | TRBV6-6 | ASSYTAGALDTQY
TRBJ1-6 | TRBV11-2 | ASSLGRRQNSPLH
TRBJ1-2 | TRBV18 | ASSPDRETVYGYT
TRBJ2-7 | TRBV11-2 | ASSLVLAGGSYEQY
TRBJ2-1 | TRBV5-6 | ASRLAGGPVLDEQF
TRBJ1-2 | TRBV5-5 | ASSLGAAGLGYT
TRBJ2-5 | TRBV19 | ASSHAKGETQY
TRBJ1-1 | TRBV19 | ASIPGSGSTEAF
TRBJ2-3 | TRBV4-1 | ASSQGLTSGGYTDTQY
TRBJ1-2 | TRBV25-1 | ASSESRSGYGYT
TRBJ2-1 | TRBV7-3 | ASSLMGTGDPGAYNEQF
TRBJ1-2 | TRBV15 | ATSRDLGLGGYT
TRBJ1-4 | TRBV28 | ASSFGGGGEKLF
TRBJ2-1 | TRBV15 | ATSQEGQSYNEQF
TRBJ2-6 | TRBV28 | ASSFIGDSGANVLT
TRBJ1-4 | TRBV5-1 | ASSYGTGRSGEKLF
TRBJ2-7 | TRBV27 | ASRRAGGYEQY
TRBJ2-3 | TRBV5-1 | ASSLAGLAVITDTQY
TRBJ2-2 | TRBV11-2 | ASSADPAGELF
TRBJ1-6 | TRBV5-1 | ASSLSQGAVDSPLH
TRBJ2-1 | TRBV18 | ASSRPTTRYNEQF
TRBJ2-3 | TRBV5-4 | ASSYPLLPQY
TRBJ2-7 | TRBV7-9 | ASSLVWGNYEQY
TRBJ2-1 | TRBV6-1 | ASSLERAAHNEQF